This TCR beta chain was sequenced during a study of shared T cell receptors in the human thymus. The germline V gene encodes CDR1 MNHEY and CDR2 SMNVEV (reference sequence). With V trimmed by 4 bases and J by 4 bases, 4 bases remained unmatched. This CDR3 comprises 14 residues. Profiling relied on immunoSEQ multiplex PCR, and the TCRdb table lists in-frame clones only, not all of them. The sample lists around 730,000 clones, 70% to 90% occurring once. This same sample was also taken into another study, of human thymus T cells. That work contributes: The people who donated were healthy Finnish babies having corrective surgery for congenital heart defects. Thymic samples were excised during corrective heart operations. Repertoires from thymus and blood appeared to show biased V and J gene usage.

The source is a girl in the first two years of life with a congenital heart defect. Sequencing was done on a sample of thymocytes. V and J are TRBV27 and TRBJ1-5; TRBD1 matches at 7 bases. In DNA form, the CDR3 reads TGTGCCAGCAGTTCAGGGGGTGATAATCAGCCCCAGCATTTT. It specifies CASSSGGDNQPQHF.